The 15 T cell receptor beta chains below were found in one sample sequenced in a study of a mutant IDH1 vaccine in newly diagnosed glioma (dated by TCRdb to 2020 to 2022). The method was the immunoSEQ multiplex PCR assay. TCRdb's version of the immuneACCESS table is confined to in-frame rearrangements and falls short of the full clone set. An unresolved V gene accounts for under half of the shortfall where checked; the remainder is of unknown origin. This sample comprises tens of thousands of clones, roughly 87% of them detected only once. The biggest ten clones account for approximately 19% of the sample. Explained via the paper, the time point label denotes: baseline, week 1 (first vaccination visit). The sample's treatment or condition label, in plain terms: pre-vaccination baseline after standard-of-care therapy. Sequenced here: PBMCs, sampled from a glioma patient treated with radiotherapy, temozolomide or both. All receptors come from a man aged 25 to 40 with glioma.

This sequence joins TRBV2 and TRBJ2-7; D call uncertain. This CDR3 region has 14 residues. Germline-derived CDR1 and CDR2 are SNHLY and FYNNEI. The germline V and J ends were trimmed by 6 bases and 5 bases, with 17 bases remaining between them. CDR3 in amino acids: CASRDRGGYNEQYF. CDR3 sequence (DNA): TGTGCCAGCAGGGACCGTGGCGGATATAACGAGCAGTACTTC. Combining the CDR3 with reference TRBV2 and TRBJ2-7 gives the whole variable domain EPEVTQTPSHQVTQMGQEVILRCVPISNHLYFYWYRQILGQKVEFLVSFYNNEISEKSEIFDDQFSVERPDGSNFTLKIRSTKLEDSAMYFCASRDRGGYNEQYFGPGTRLTVT.

This clone is labeled as large. V is TRBV5-4 and J is TRBJ1-1; D ambiguous. The CDR3 sequence is 13 residues long. In germline, CDR1 is SGHNT, CDR2 YYREEE (reference sequence). With 4 bases removed from V and 4 bases from J, the gap between germline ends came to 11 bases. For the CDR3, the DNA is TGTGCCAGCAGCGCGCAACGGGGCACTGAAGCTTTCTTT. Amino acid sequence: CASSAQRGTEAFF.

The V and J genes are TRBV30 and TRBJ2-3, with 9 bases identical to TRBD2. Germline values: CDR1 GTSNPN, CDR2 SVGIG (reference sequence). V trimming: 0 bases; J trimming: 5 bases; junction bases outside the gene matches: 12. This CDR3 contains 17 residues. Here the CDR3 reads CAWSVAWGGGRGDTQYF. The CDR3 region has the DNA TGTGCCTGGAGTGTTGCTTGGGGCGGCGGGAGGGGAGATACGCAGTATTTT.

This rearrangement joins TRBV6-5 to TRBJ1-5; 7 bases fit TRBD1. This CDR3 region has 13 residues. Trimming cost V 2 bases and J 7 bases; bases outside gene matches: 2. Germline CDR1 is MNHEY and CDR2 is SVGAGI. CDR3 protein: CASSYRGHQPQHF. The CDR3 region has the DNA TGTGCCAGCAGTTACAGGGGGCACCAGCCCCAGCATTTT.

The rearrangement joins TRBV7-3 to TRBJ2-7; 12 bases agree with TRBD2. Germline trimming cut 1 base from V and 7 bases from J; bases unmatched to any gene: 11. Germline values: CDR1 SGHTA, CDR2 FQGTGA. The CDR3 is 17 amino acids. This CDR3 reads CASSLRPASGRALEQYF. The CDR3 nucleotides read TGTGCCAGCAGCTTAAGACCGGCTAGCGGGAGGGCTCTTGAGCAGTACTTC.

Regarding this clone: Other DNA sequences in the sample encode the same CDR3. The rearrangement uses TRBV27 and TRBJ1-5; weak D call: TRBD1 (6 bases). CDR3 length: 15 residues. V lost 2 bases and J 2 bases, leaving 10 bases between the germline ends. The germline gives CDR1 MNHEY, CDR2 SMNVEV (reference sequence). The CDR3: CASSLGGAGNQPQHF. The CDR3 region has the DNA TGTGCCAGCAGTTTAGGGGGCGCGGGCAATCAGCCCCAGCATTTT.

This chain links TRBV27 with TRBJ1-2, with TRBD1 matching 9 bases. CDR3 length: 15 amino acids. With 3 bases clipped from V and 4 bases from J, the junction kept 6 bases outside the gene matches. The germline V gene has CDR1 MNHEY and CDR2 SMNVEV (reference sequence). The CDR3 spells CASSLRGQGFYGYTF. The CDR3 DNA is TGTGCCAGCAGTTTGCGGGGACAGGGCTTCTATGGCTACACCTTC.

CDR3 nucleotide sequence: TGCGCCAGCAGCTTGGTTGGTGACAGCAACTATGGCTACACCTTC. Amino acid sequence: CASSLVGDSNYGYTF. The gene calls are TRBV5-1 and TRBJ1-2, with D possibly TRBD1 on 5 matching bases. The V end lost 0 bases, the J end lost 2 bases, and 11 bases lay between the germline ends. The CDR3 length is 15 residues. Germline-derived CDR1 and CDR2 are SGHRS and YFSETQ. Combining the CDR3 with reference TRBV5-1 and TRBJ1-2 gives the whole variable domain KAGVTQTPRYLIKTRGQQVTLSCSPISGHRSVSWYQQTPGQGLQFLFEYFSETQRNKGNFPGRFSGRQFSNSRSEMNVSTLELGDSALYLCASSLVGDSNYGYTFGSGTRLTVV.

This clone showed up just once. This chain joins TRBV5-1 and TRBJ2-5; the match to TRBD1 covers 10 bases. The germline V gene has CDR1 SGHRS and CDR2 YFSETQ. V gave up 1 base and J gave up 1 base; unmatched junction bases: 1. The CDR3 is 15 residues long. The CDR3 here is CASSLRTGGQETQYF. CDR3 DNA sequence: TGCGCCAGCAGCTTGAGGACAGGGGGCCAAGAGACCCAGTACTTC.

The V call is TRBV29-1, the J call TRBJ2-2; 8 nucleotides match TRBD2. The length of the CDR3 is 15 residues. With V trimmed by 6 bases and J by 0 bases, 6 bases remained unmatched. Germline lookup yields CDR1 SQVTM and CDR2 ANQGSEA. CDR3 sequence: CSVNPGLANTGELFF. The CDR3 coding sequence is TGCAGCGTCAACCCGGGACTAGCGAACACCGGGGAGCTGTTTTTT.

The chain links TRBV6-1 to TRBJ2-7, with D tentatively TRBD1 (5 bases). Germline CDR1 is MNHNS and CDR2 is SASEGT. The ends were cut back, 0 bases at V and 1 base at J, with 7 bases in the middle. This CDR3 contains 14 residues. The CDR3, as DNA: TGTGCCAGCAGTGAAGCGGCAGGGTCCTACGAGCAGTACTTC. Translating gives CASSEAAGSYEQYF.

The chain joins TRBV11-2 to TRBJ1-1; 8 bases agree with TRBD1. This CDR3 spans 14 amino acids. Trimming took 0 bases from V and 4 from J; bases not matched to a gene: 1. The germline V gene encodes CDR1 SGHAT and CDR2 FQNNGV. CDR3 protein: CASSLDQGATEAFF. In nucleotides, the CDR3 is TGTGCCAGCAGCTTAGATCAGGGGGCCACTGAAGCTTTCTTT. The whole variable domain, filled in from reference TRBV11-2 and TRBJ1-1, reads EAGVAQSPRYKIIEKRQSVAFWCNPISGHATLYWYQQILGQGPKLLIQFQNNGVVDDSQLPKDRFSAERLKGVDSTLKIQPAKLEDSAVYLCASSLDQGATEAFFGQGTRLTVV.

The V gene is TRBV5-1, the J gene TRBJ2-5; a weak D match, TRBD1 (5 bases). Trimming pared 0 bases from V and 2 bases from J, leaving 8 bases between. The CDR3 is made up of 14 amino acids. CDR1 is SGHRS and CDR2 is YFSETQ in the germline V gene. CDR3 region: CASSLGGQQETQYF. The CDR3 nucleotides are TGCGCCAGCAGCTTGGGGGGCCAGCAAGAGACCCAGTACTTC.

The V call is TRBV15, the J call TRBJ1-1; unclear D gene. The CDR3 extends over 15 amino acids. Trimming left V 4 bases short and J 4 bases short, with 16 bases between. The V gene's germline CDR1 is LNHNV and CDR2 YYDKDF (reference sequence). The CDR3: CATSTYDPGGTEAFF. The CDR3 DNA is TGTGCCACCAGCACCTACGACCCTGGCGGCACTGAAGCTTTCTTT.

The CDR3 region has the DNA TGTGCCAGTAGTGGTGGGAGAAGACAGCCCCAGCATTTT. This sequence encodes CASSGGRRQPQHF. V usage is TRBV19 and J usage is TRBJ1-5, with D uncertain. This CDR3 has 13 amino acids. V was clipped by 5 bases and J by 7 bases, with 12 bases between them. The germline V gene encodes CDR1 LNHDA and CDR2 SQIVND (reference sequence). Using reference TRBV19 and TRBJ1-5 for the parts outside the CDR3, the full variable domain is DGGITQSPKYLFRKEGQNVTLSCEQNLNHDAMYWYRQDPGQGLRLIYYSQIVNDFQKGDIAEGYSVSREKKESFPLTVTSAQKNPTAFYLCASSGGRRQPQHFGDGTRLSIL.